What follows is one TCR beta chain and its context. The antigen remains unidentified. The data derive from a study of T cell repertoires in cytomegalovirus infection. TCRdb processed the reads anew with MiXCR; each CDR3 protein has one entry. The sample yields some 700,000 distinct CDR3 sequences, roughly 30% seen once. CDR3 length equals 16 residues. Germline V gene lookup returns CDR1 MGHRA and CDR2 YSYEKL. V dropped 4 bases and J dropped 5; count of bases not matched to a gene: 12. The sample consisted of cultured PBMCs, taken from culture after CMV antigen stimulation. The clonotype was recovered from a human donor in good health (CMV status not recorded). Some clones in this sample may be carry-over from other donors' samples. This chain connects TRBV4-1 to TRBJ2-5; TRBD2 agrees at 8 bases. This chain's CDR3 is CASSPYGREVGETQYF. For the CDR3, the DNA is TGCGCCAGCAGCCCGTATGGGCGGGAGGTCGGGGAGACCCAGTACTTC.